The clone carrying this T cell receptor (beta chain) showed up just once. This record belongs to a study of blood T cell repertoires in COVID-19. Original processing notes: Estimation of nucleated cell counts was performed using reference gene primer amplification. The protocol was immunoSEQ multiplex PCR, while the TCRdb copy is restricted to in-frame clones and leaves out a portion. V and J calls and clone size come straight from that table; D and trimming were deduced from the DNA. The sample includes roughly 220,000 clones, just over 85% seen only once; the top ten take about 4%. The CDR3 sequence is 16 residues long. The germline V and J ends were trimmed by 7 bases and 1 base, with 18 bases remaining between them.

The source material was PBMCs or T cells enriched from blood (not recorded which). The sequence was obtained from a middle-aged woman with acute COVID-19. The genes are TRBV5-3 and TRBJ1-5; D is undetermined. TRBV5-3 is an ORF, and what it does is uncertain. CDR3 protein: CARRSRVRKSNQPQHF. CDR3 DNA sequence: TGTGCCAGACGCTCCCGGGTAAGAAAGAGCAATCAGCCCCAGCATTTT.